The 8 T cell receptor beta chains presented below share a single source sample, sequenced in a study of T cell repertoires in cytomegalovirus infection. Antigens of these TCRs are unknown. TCRdb reprocessed the reads with MiXCR, giving one entry per CDR3 protein. The table lists around 47,000 distinct CDR3 sequences, 20% of them singletons, with just under 80% in the top ten. The sample consisted of CD8+ T cells from cultured PBMCs, taken from culture after CMV antigen stimulation. These receptors all come from a human donor in good health (CMV status not recorded). Some clones in this sample may be carry-over from other donors' samples.

The rearrangement links TRBV27 to TRBJ2-1, with 7 bases fitting TRBD2. Germline CDR1 MNHEY, CDR2 SMNVEV (reference sequence). The V and J ends lost 6 bases and 3 bases, in that order; junction bases with no gene match: 2. The CDR3 is 13 residues long. The CDR3 here is CASSRGGYNEQFF. Here the CDR3 DNA reads TGTGCCAGCAGCCGCGGGGGCTACAATGAGCAGTTCTTC.

This clonotype was counted only a few times. The rearrangement joins TRBV7-3 to TRBJ2-5, with a possible D match to TRBD2 (5 bases). The CDR3 consists of 12 residues. Germline loops: CDR1 SGHTA, CDR2 FQGTGA. V was clipped by 5 bases and J by 8 bases, with 12 bases between them. CDR3 in DNA: TGTGCCAGCAGCCAGCCCCCGGGAACCCAGTACTTC. Protein sequence: CASSQPPGTQYF.

In this sample, this clonotype turned up a few times. This chain connects TRBV7-8 to TRBJ2-1; the D is unclear. CDR1 SGHVS and CDR2 FQNEAQ come from the germline V gene. Trimming removed 7 bases from V and 0 bases from J, with 13 bases in between. There are 15 residues in the CDR3. The CDR3 loop reads CASILDPSSYNEQFF. As DNA, the CDR3 is TGTGCCAGCATCCTAGATCCGAGCTCCTACAATGAGCAGTTCTTC.

The CDR3 bases are TGCGCCAGCAGCCTCCAACAGGGGATTGGGAACACTGAAGCTTTCTTT. It translates to CASSLQQGIGNTEAFF. The chain is built from TRBV4-3 and TRBJ1-1; 7 nucleotides agree with TRBD1. After removal of 4 bases from V and 1 base from J, the junction contained 9 bases not matched to a gene. Germline loops: CDR1 LGHNA, CDR2 YSLEER. This CDR3 has 16 amino acids.

This clonotype has just a few counts. The V and J genes are TRBV29-1 and TRBJ2-6; D may be TRBD1 (5 bases). Trimming removed 5 bases from V and 2 bases from J, with 10 bases in between. The length of the CDR3 is 14 residues. Germline CDR1 SQVTM, CDR2 ANQGSEA. CDR3: CSVRSGTGANVLTF. CDR3 bases: TGCAGCGTTCGATCAGGGACTGGGGCCAACGTCCTGACTTTC.

The rearrangement joins TRBV12-3 or TRBV12-4 to TRBJ1-4; 9 positions match TRBD1. The junction had 10 bases not matched to a gene; V was cut back by 5 bases and J by 6 bases. The CDR3 extends over 16 amino acids. In nucleotides, the CDR3 is TGTGCCAGCAGTCCAAACACCGGGACAGGGTATGAAAAACTGTTTTTT. It specifies CASSPNTGTGYEKLFF.

V usage is TRBV12-3 or TRBV12-4 and J usage is TRBJ2-2; TRBD2 aligns across 8 bases. Trimming cost V 7 bases and J 2 bases; bases outside gene matches: 6. The CDR3 spans 15 residues. The CDR3 DNA reads as TGTGCCAGCAAGGGGGTAGCGGGAAACACCGGGGAGCTGTTTTTT. This sequence encodes CASKGVAGNTGELFF.

This clonotype was detected only a few times. The chain couples TRBV27 to TRBJ1-4; D is perhaps TRBD1 (5 bases). V lost 2 bases and J lost 5, with 6 bases in between. In germline, CDR1 is MNHEY, CDR2 SMNVEV (reference sequence). There are 13 residues in the CDR3. The CDR3 sequence is CASSLEGNEKLFF. Written as DNA, the CDR3 is TGTGCCAGCAGTTTAGAGGGGAATGAAAAACTGTTTTTT.